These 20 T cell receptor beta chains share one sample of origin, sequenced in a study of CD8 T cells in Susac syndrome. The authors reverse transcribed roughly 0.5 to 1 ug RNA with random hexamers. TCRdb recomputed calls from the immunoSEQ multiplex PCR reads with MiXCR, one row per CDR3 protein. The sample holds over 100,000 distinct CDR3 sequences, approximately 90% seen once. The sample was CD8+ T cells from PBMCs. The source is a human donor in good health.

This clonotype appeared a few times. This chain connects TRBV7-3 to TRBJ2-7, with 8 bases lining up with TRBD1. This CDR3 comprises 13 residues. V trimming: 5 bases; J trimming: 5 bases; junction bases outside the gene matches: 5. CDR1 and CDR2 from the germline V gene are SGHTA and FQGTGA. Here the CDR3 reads CASSLDRVDEQYF. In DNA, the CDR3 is TGTGCCAGCAGCCTGGACAGGGTCGACGAGCAGTACTTC.

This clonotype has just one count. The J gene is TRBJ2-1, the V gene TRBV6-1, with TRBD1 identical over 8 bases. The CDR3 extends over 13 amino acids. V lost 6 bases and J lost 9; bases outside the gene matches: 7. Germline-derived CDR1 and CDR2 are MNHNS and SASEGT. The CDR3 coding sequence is TGTGCCAGCAGCGGGGGACAGGCAAGTGAGCAGTTCTTC. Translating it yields CASSGGQASEQFF.

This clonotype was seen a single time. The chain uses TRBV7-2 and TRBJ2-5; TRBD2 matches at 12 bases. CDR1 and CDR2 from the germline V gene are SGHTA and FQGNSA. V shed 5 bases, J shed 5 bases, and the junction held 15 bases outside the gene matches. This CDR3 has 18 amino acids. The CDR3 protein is CASSLTASGRAGGETQYF. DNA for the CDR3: TGTGCCAGCAGCCTTACCGCTAGCGGGAGGGCCGGAGGGGAGACCCAGTACTTC. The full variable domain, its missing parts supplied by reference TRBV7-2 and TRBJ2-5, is GAGVSQSPSNKVTEKGKDVELRCDPISGHTALYWYRQSLGQGLEFLIYFQGNSAPDKSGLPSDRFSAERTGGSVSTLTIQRTQQEDSAVYLCASSLTASGRAGGETQYFGPGTRLLVL.

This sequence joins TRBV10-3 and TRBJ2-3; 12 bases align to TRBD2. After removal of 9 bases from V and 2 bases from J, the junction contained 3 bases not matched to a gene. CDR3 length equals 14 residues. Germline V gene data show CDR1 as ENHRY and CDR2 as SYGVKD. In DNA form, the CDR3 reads TGTGCCATGCGGACTAGCGGGACCACAGATACGCAGTATTTT. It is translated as CAMRTSGTTDTQYF.

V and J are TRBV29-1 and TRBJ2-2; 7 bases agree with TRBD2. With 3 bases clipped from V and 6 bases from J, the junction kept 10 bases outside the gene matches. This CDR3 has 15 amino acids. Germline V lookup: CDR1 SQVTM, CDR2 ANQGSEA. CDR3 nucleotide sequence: TGCAGCGTTGACTGGGGGGGGGAAACGGCCGGGGAGCTGTTTTTT. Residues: CSVDWGGETAGELFF.

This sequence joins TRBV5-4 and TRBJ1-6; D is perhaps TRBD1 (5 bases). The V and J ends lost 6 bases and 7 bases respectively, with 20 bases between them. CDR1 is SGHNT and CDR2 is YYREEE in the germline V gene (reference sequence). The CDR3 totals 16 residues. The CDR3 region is CASTRDGDRPNSPLHF. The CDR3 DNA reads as TGTGCCAGCACCCGGGACGGCGATCGCCCGAATTCACCCCTCCACTTT. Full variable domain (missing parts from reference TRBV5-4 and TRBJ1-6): ETGVTQSPTHLIKTRGQQVTLRCSSQSGHNTVSWYQQALGQGPQFIFQYYREEENGRGNFPPRFSGLQFPNYSSELNVNALELDDSALYLCASTRDGDRPNSPLHFGNGTRLTVT.

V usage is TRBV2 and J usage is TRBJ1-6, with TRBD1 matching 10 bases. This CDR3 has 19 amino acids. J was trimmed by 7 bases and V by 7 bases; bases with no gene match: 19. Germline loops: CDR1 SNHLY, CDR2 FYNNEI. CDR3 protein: CASTLARGTGALANSPLHF. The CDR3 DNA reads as TGTGCCAGCACTTTAGCGAGGGGGACAGGGGCTCTTGCGAATTCACCCCTCCACTTT.

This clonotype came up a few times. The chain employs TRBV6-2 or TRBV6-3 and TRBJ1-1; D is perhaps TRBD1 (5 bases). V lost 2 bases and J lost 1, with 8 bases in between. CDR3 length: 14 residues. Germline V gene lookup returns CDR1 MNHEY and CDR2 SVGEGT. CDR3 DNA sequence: TGTGCCAGCAGTTACATCGGGGGGAACACTGAAGCTTTCTTT. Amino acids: CASSYIGGNTEAFF.

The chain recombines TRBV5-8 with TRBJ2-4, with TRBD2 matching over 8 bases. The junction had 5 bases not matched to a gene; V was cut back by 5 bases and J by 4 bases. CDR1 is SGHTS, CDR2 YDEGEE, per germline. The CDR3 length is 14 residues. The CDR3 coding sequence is TGTGCCAGCAGGGATCAGCGGGGGAAAAACATTCAGTACTTC. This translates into CASRDQRGKNIQYF.

The CDR3 loop is CASSVPGADTEAFF. For the CDR3, the DNA is TGTGCCAGCAGTGTCCCGGGTGCGGACACTGAAGCTTTCTTT. The V and J genes are TRBV25-1 and TRBJ1-1; D remains ambiguous. This CDR3 is built from 14 residues. Trimming pared 4 bases from V and 3 bases from J, leaving 12 bases between. Germline V gives CDR1 MGHDK, CDR2 SYGVNS.

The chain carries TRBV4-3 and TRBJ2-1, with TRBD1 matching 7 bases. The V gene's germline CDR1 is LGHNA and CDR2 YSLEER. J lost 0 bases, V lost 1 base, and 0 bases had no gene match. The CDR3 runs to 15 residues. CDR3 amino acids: CASSQGDSSYNEQFF. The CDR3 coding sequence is TGCGCCAGCAGCCAAGGGGACAGCTCCTACAATGAGCAGTTCTTC.

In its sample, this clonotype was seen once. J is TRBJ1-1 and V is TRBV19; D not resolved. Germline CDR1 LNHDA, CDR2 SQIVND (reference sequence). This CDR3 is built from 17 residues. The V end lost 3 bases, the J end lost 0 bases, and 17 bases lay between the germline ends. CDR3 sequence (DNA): TGTGCCAGTAGTATCGAAATCTCGCGGAACATGAACACTGAAGCTTTCTTT. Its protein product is CASSIEISRNMNTEAFF.

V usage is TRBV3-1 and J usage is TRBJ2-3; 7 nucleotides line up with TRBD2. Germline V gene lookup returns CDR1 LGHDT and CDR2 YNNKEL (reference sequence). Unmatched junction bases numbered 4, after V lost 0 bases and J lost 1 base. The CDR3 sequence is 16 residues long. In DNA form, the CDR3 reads TGTGCCAGCAGCCAAGACAACCTAGCGGGCACAGATACGCAGTATTTT. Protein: CASSQDNLAGTDTQYF.

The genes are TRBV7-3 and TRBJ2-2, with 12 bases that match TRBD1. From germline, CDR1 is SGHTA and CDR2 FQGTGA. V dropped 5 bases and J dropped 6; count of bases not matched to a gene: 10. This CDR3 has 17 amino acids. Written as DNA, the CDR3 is TGTGCCAGCAGCCTCCGGGACAGGGGGCGAGAACCCGGGGAGCTGTTTTTT. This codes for CASSLRDRGREPGELFF. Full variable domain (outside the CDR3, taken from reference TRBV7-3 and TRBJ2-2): GAGVSQTPSNKVTEKGKYVELRCDPISGHTALYWYRQSLGQGPEFLIYFQGTGAADDSGLPNDRFFAVRPEGSVSTLKIQRTERGDSAVYLCASSLRDRGREPGELFFGEGSRLTVL.

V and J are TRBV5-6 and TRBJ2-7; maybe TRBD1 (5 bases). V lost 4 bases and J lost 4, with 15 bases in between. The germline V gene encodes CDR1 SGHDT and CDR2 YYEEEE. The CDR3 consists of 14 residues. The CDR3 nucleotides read TGTGCCAGCAGCGAGGCGGTGGGGCCTTACGAGCAGTACTTC. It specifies CASSEAVGPYEQYF.

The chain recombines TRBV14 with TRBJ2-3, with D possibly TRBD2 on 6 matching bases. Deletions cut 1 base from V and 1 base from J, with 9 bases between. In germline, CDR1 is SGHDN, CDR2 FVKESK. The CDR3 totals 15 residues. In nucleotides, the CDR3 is TGTGCCAGCAGCCAAGGCGGGGCACGCACAGATACGCAGTATTTT. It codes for CASSQGGARTDTQYF.

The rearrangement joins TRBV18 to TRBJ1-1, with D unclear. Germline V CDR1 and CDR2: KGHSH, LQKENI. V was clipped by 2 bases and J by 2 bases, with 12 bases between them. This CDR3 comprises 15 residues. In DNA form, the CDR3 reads TGTGCCAGCTCACCAGGTCCGGGGTTCAACACTGAAGCTTTCTTT. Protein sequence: CASSPGPGFNTEAFF.

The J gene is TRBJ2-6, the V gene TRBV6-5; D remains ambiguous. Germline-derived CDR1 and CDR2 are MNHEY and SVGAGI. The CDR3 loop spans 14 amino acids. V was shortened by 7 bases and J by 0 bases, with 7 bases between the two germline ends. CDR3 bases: TGTGCCAGCACCGAACCCTCTGGGGCCAACGTCCTGACTTTC. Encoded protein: CASTEPSGANVLTF.

The CDR3: CSARSAYTADTQYF. CDR3 nucleotide sequence: TGCAGTGCCCGATCTGCATACACGGCAGATACGCAGTATTTT. V gene TRBV20-1 combines with J gene TRBJ2-3; D is ambiguous. The CDR3 has 14 amino acids. Germline V CDR1 and CDR2: DFQATT, SNEGSKA (reference sequence). Deletions cut 6 bases from V and 4 bases from J, with 17 bases between.

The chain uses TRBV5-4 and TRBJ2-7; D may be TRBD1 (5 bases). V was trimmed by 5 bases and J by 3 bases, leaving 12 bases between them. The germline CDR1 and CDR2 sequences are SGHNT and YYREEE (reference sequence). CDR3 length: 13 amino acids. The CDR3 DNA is TGTGCCAGCAGTTTCACTGACAGCTACGAGCAGTACTTC. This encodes CASSFTDSYEQYF.